This TCR beta chain was identified during a study of T cell repertoires in cytomegalovirus infection. Turning to the study itself: Shared public TCR beta signatures pointed to both CMV infection and a matching HLA type. Study-wide results and caveats: HLA-C-restricted, CMV-specific TCR beta clonotypes were dominant ex vivo. Identification of carriers of CMV plus the relevant HLA was performed using cumulative public TCR beta family frequency.

This clonotype was picked up a small number of times. Antigen specificity is unknown. The trim removed 6 bases at V and 1 base at J, leaving 3 bases unmatched. There are 14 residues in the CDR3. TCRdb re-called the reads with MiXCR, one entry per CDR3 protein. The table includes under 500,000 distinct CDR3 sequences, approximately 46% detected once. This TCR was sampled from a human donor in good health (CMV status not recorded). Some clones in this sample may be carry-over from other donors' samples. The rearrangement links TRBV12-3 or TRBV12-4 to TRBJ1-1; 9 nucleotides agree with TRBD1. The material sequenced was cultured PBMCs, taken from culture after CMV antigen stimulation. CDR3 nucleotides: TGTGCCAGCAGCGGACAGGGGAGGAACACTGAAGCTTTCTTT. Protein sequence: CASSGQGRNTEAFF.